This T cell receptor (beta chain) emerged from a study of T cell responses to AZD1222 COVID-19 vaccine. Study-wide points: CD4 TCRs associated with vaccination spanned spike, dominating at 160-218 and 743-854. Repertoire sampling occurred only after the peak T cell response.

Concerning this clone itself: Its antigen is not known.

The CDR3 consists of 15 residues. Germline V gene lookup returns CDR1 MDHEN and CDR2 SYDVKM. V lost 6 bases to trimming and J lost 4 bases; unmatched junction nucleotides: 10. Assay used: immunoSEQ multiplex PCR; TCRdb lists only in-frame clones, some missing. The data show 97,000 or so clones, approximately 87% seen once. The source is an adult in good health. The chain recombines TRBV28 with TRBJ1-2; the match to TRBD1 covers 8 bases. The sequences come from peripheral blood, collected on day 0 of AZD1222 vaccination. CDR3 nucleotides: TGTGCCAGCAGGGATACCGCCGGGACAGGCTATGGCTACACCTTC. It specifies CASRDTAGTGYGYTF.